These T cell receptor beta chains were read from a single sample in a study of glioma-infiltrating T cells after dendritic cell vaccination. The protocol was immunoSEQ multiplex PCR, while the TCRdb copy is restricted to in-frame clones and leaves out a portion. The sample yields roughly 82,000 clones, about 90% seen once. Specimen: blood, collected before dendritic cell vaccination. The source is a human donor with glioblastoma. CDR3s include the opening cysteine and the closing phenylalanine or tryptophan. D genes are given only for firm matches. Some rows have no size entry. The others give once, few or many, or a class for an expanded clone.

D,length,J,V,size,CDR3,DNA
NA,15,TRBJ2-7,TRBV5-5,NA,CASSLAGGATYEQYF,TGTGCCAGCAGCTTGGCTGGTGGGGCGACCTACGAGCAGTACTTC
TRBD2,17,TRBJ2-1,TRBV6-1,NA,CASSVAWGSGGYNEQFF,TGTGCCAGCAGTGTAGCATGGGGTAGCGGGGGGTACAATGAGCAGTTCTTC
NA,13,TRBJ1-2,TRBV7-8,NA,CASSYSRDYGYTF,TGTGCCAGCAGCTACTCCCGGGACTACGGCTACACCTTC
TRBD1,16,TRBJ1-5,TRBV29-1,NA,CSALTPRQGENQPQHF,TGCAGCGCCTTAACCCCTCGACAGGGGGAAAATCAGCCCCAGCATTTT
TRBD1,16,TRBJ1-4,TRBV6-6,few,CASSPDRVWTNEKLFF,TGTGCCAGCAGTCCCGACAGGGTGTGGACTAATGAAAAACTGTTTTTT
TRBD1,14,TRBJ2-1,TRBV19,NA,CASSSGTGLYEQFF,TGTGCCAGTAGCTCCGGGACAGGGTTGTATGAGCAGTTCTTC
TRBD1,15,TRBJ1-5,TRBV28,once,CASSSQGGSNQPQHF,TGTGCCAGCAGTTCCCAGGGGGGTAGCAATCAGCCCCAGCATTTT
TRBD2,14,TRBJ2-5,TRBV5-1,NA,CASSPGLAPETQYF,TGCGCCAGCAGCCCGGGACTAGCACCGGAGACCCAGTACTTC
NA,14,TRBJ2-7,TRBV11-2,NA,CASSPDFANYEQYF,TGTGCCAGCAGCCCTGACTTCGCTAACTACGAGCAGTACTTC
TRBD1,15,TRBJ1-2,TRBV2,NA,CASRADRGVNYGYTF,TGTGCCAGCAGGGCTGACAGGGGAGTCAACTATGGCTACACCTTC
TRBD2,15,TRBJ2-2,TRBV7-3,NA,CASSLAGGLAGELFF,TGTGCCAGCAGCCTAGCGGGGGGGCTGGCCGGGGAGCTGTTTTTT
NA,14,TRBJ2-2,TRBV6-5,NA,CASSFGQHTGELFF,TGTGCCAGCAGTTTCGGACAGCACACCGGGGAGCTGTTTTTT
TRBD1,14,TRBJ2-1,TRBV5-1,NA,CASSLSGQHNEQFF,TGCGCCAGCAGCTTGTCGGGACAGCACAATGAGCAGTTCTTC
TRBD1,12,TRBJ2-7,TRBV30,NA,CAWSVQGVEQYF,TGTGCCTGGAGTGTACAGGGGGTCGAGCAGTACTTC
TRBD2,19,TRBJ2-7,TRBV6-4,NA,CAINEPGALGLAGAHEQYF,TGTGCCATCAATGAACCCGGGGCTCTGGGGCTAGCGGGAGCCCACGAGCAGTACTTC
NA,15,TRBJ2-2,TRBV5-1,NA,CASSLDGRGTGELFF,TGCGCCAGCAGCCTGGACGGAAGGGGCACCGGGGAGCTGTTTTTT
NA,14,TRBJ1-1,TRBV18,NA,CASSPRRADTEAFF,TGTGCCAGCTCACCGCGGAGGGCCGACACTGAAGCTTTCTTT
TRBD1,14,TRBJ1-1,TRBV5-1,NA,CASSSQGANTEAFF,TGCGCCAGCAGCTCACAGGGGGCGAACACTGAAGCTTTCTTT
TRBD1,16,TRBJ2-2,TRBV30,NA,CAWRGRQGTYTGELFF,TGTGCCTGGAGGGGGAGACAGGGGACTTACACCGGGGAGCTGTTTTTT
NA,12,TRBJ2-1,TRBV5-4,once,CASSFIAGEQFF,TGTGCCAGCAGCTTTATTGCGGGGGAGCAGTTCTTC
TRBD1,15,TRBJ1-2,TRBV11-1,NA,CASSLVGQGAVGYTF,TGTGCCAGCAGCTTAGTCGGACAGGGGGCCGTTGGCTACACCTTC